This T cell receptor (beta chain) is from a study of cytomegalovirus exposure and HLA in healthy donors. 60 Vbeta and 13 Jbeta primers were used in PCR. Clones were sequenced by immunoSEQ multiplex PCR, and TCRdb holds only the in-frame ones, with some missing. The sample records under 200,000 clones, 60% to 80% being singletons. The sample holds one count of this clone. The CDR3 is made up of 14 amino acids. CDR1 MDHEN and CDR2 SYDVKM come from the germline V gene. After removal of 6 bases from V and 7 bases from J, the junction contained 8 bases not matched to a gene. The sequenced material came from PBMCs. The receptor was isolated from a male donor in good health and CMV-seronegative. V gene TRBV28 combines with J gene TRBJ2-1; TRBD2 matches 8 bases. CDR3 bases: TGTGCCAGCAGGGTGGCGGGGGGCGGGAATGAGCAGTTCTTC. The encoded protein is CASRVAGGGNEQFF.